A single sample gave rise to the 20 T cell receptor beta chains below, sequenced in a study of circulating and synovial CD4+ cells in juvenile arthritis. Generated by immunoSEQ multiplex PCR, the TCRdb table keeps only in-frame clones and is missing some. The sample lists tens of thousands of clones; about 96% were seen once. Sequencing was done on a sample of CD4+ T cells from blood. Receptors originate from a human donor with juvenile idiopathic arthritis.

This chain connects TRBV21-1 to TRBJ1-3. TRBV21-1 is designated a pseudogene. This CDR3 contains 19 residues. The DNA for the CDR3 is TGTGCCAGCAGCAAATGGGAATTGATGGACTGCCTCTCTGGAAACACCATATATTTT. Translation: CASSKWELMDCLSGNTIYF.

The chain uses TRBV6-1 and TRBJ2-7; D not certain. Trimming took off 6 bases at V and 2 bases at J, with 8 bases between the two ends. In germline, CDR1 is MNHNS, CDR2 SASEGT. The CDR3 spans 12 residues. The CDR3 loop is CASRQVTYEQYF. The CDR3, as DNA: TGTGCCAGCAGGCAGGTAACCTACGAGCAGTACTTC.

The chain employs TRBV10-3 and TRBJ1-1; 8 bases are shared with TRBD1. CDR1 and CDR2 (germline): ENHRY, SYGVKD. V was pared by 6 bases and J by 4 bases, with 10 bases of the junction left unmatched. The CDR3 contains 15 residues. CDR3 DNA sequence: TGTGCCATCAGGCCTGATGTGACAGGGGCCACTGAAGCTTTCTTT. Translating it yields CAIRPDVTGATEAFF.

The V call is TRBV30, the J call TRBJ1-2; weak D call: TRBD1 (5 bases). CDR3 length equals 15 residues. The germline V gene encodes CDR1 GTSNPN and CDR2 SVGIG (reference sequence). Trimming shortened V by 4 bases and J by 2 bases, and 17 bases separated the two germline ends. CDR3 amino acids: CAWTRRDSYNYGYTF. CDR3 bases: TGTGCCTGGACACGCCGGGACTCCTACAACTATGGCTACACCTTC.

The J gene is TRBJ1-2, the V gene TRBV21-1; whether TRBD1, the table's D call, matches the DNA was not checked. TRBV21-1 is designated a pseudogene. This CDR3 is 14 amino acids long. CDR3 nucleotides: TGTGCCAGCAGCAAATTTTCAGGGGGCGGGGGCTACACCTTC. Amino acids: CASSKFSGGGGYTF.

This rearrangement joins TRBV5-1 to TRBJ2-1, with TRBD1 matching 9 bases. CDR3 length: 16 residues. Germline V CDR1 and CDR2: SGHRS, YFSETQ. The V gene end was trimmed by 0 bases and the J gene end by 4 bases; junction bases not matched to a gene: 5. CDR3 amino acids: CASSLETGTGYNEQFF. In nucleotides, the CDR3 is TGCGCCAGCAGCTTGGAAACCGGGACAGGGTACAATGAGCAGTTCTTC.

The CDR3 nucleotides read TGTGCCAGCAGTGAGGGACAGGGGGCCTTTAACTATGGCTACACCTTC. Its translation: CASSEGQGAFNYGYTF. The chain joins TRBV28 to TRBJ1-2; 12 bases are shared with TRBD1. The trim removed 5 bases at V and 1 base at J, leaving 5 bases unmatched. Germline V gives CDR1 MDHEN, CDR2 SYDVKM. The CDR3 is 16 residues long.

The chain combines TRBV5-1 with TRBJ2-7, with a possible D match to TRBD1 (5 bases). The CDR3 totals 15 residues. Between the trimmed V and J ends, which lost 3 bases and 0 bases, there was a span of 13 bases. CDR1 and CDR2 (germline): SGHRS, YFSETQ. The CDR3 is CASSWGQDRSYEQYF. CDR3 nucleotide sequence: TGCGCCAGCAGCTGGGGCCAGGACCGCTCCTACGAGCAGTACTTC.

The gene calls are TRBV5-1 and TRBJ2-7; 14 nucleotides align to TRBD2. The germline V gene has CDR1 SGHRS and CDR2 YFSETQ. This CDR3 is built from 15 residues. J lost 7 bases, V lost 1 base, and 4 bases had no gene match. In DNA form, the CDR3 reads TGCGCCAGCAGCTTGAGGGGACTAGCGGGAGATGAGCAGTACTTC. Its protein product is CASSLRGLAGDEQYF.

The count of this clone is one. This CDR3 reads CASSKENRCYEQYF. The CDR3 DNA follows: TGTGCCAGCAGCAAAGAGAACAGATGCTACGAGCAGTACTTC. The chain has TRBV21-1 and TRBJ2-7; the tabulated D call, TRBD1, remains unverified against the DNA. TRBV21-1 is a recognized pseudogene. The CDR3 covers 14 residues.

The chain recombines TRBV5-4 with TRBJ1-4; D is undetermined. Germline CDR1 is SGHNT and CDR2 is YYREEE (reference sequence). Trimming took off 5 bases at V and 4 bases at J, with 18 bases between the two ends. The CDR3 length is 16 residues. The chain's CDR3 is CASSFHGSQYNEKLFF. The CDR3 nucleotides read TGTGCCAGCAGTTTCCACGGGTCGCAATATAATGAAAAACTGTTTTTT.

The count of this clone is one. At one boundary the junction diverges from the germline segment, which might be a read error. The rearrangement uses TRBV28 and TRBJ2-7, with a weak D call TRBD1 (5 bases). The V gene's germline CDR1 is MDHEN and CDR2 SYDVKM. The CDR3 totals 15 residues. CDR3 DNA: TGTGCCGGCAGTGTCAACGGGCCAGGGTTTCGCGAGCAGTACTTC. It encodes CAGSVNGPGFREQYF.

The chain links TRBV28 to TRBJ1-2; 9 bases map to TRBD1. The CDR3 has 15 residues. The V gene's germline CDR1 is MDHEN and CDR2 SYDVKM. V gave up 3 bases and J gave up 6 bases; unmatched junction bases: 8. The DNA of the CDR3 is TGTGCCAGCAGTTTTGGGAATACAGGGGGCGATGGCTACACCTTC. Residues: CASSFGNTGGDGYTF.

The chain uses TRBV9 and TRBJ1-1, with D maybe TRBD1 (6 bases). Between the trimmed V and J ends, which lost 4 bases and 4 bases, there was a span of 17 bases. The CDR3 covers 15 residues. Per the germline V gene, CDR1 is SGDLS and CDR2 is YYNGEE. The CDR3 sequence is CASSIAQGPGTEAFF. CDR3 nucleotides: TGTGCCAGCAGCATTGCACAGGGCCCCGGCACTGAAGCTTTCTTT.

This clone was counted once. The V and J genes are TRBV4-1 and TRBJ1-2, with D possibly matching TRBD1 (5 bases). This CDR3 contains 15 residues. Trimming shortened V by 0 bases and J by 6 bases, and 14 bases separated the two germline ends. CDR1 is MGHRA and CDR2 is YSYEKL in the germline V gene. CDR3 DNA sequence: TGCGCCAGCAGCCAAGATTCGGGGGGTTATGATGGCTACACCTTC. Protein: CASSQDSGGYDGYTF.

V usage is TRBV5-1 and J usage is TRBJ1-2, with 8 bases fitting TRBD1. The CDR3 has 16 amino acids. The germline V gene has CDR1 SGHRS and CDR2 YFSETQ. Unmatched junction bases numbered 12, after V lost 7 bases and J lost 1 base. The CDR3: CASRPWDRIDNYGYTF. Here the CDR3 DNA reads TGCGCCAGCCGTCCTTGGGACAGGATCGATAACTATGGCTACACCTTC.

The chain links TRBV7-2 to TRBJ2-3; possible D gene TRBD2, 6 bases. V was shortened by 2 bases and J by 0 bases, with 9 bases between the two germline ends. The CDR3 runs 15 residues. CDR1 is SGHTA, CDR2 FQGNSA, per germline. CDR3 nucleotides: TGTGCCAGCAGCTTAAAGAGCGGGAGCACAGATACGCAGTATTTT. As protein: CASSLKSGSTDTQYF.

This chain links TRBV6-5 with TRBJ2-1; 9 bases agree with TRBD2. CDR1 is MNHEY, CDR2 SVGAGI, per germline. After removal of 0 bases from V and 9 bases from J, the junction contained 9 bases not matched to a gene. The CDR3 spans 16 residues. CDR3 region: CASSYSVVAGVGEQFF. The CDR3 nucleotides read TGTGCCAGCAGTTACTCGGTAGTAGCGGGAGTAGGTGAGCAGTTCTTC.

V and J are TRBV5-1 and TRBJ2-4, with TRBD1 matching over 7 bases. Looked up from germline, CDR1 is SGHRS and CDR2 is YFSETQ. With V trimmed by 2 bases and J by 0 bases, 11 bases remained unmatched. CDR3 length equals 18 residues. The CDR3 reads CASSFGTEDLLAKNIQYF. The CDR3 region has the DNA TGCGCCAGCAGCTTTGGGACAGAAGACCTATTAGCCAAAAACATTCAGTACTTC.

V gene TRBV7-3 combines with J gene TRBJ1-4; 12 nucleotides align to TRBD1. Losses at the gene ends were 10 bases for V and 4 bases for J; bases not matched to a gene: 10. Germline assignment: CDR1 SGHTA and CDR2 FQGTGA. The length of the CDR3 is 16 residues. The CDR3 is CAMGQGALAGNEKLFF. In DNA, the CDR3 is TGTGCCATGGGACAGGGGGCCCTTGCCGGTAATGAAAAACTGTTTTTT.